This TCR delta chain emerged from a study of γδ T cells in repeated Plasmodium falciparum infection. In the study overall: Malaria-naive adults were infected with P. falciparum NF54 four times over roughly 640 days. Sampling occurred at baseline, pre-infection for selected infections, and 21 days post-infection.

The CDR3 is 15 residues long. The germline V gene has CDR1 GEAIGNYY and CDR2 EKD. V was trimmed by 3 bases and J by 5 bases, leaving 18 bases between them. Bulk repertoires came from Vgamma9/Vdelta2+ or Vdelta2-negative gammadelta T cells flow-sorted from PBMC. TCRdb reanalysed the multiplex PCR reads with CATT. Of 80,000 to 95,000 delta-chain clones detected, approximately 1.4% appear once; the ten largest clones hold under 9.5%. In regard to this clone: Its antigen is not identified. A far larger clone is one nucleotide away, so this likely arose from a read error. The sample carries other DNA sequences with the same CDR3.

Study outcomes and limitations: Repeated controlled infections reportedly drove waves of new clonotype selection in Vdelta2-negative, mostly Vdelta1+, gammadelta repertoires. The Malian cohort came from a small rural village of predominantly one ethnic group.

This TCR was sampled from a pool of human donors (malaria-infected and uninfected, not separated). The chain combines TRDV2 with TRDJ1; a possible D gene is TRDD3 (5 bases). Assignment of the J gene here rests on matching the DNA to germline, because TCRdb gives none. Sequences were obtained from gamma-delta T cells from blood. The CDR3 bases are TGTGCCTGTGACCAAATTTCCCGGGGAACTGATAAACTCATCTTT. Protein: CACDQISRGTDKLIF.